The 18 T cell receptor beta chains below all came from one sample that was sequenced in a study of blood T cell repertoires in COVID-19. Method: immunoSEQ multiplex PCR; TCRdb's copy keeps in-frame clones and lacks some. There are 85,000 to 130,000 clones in the sample; 80% to 90% occur only once, and under 5.5% lies in the top ten. Specimen: peripheral blood. These receptors were obtained from a man between 60 and 75 years old with acute or convalescent COVID-19.

The chain couples TRBV18 to TRBJ2-3, with TRBD2 matching over 10 bases. Germline trimming cut 6 bases from V and 2 bases from J; bases unmatched to any gene: 26. CDR1 and CDR2 from the germline V gene are KGHSH and LQKENI. The CDR3 covers 22 residues. As DNA, the CDR3 is TGTGCCAGCTCCCAACTCCGGGCCGCCCCCTGGACTAGCGGCTATAACACAGATACGCAGTATTTT. It yields the protein CASSQLRAAPWTSGYNTDTQYF. The variable domain in full, completed from reference TRBV18 and TRBJ2-3, reads NAGVMQNPRHLVRRRGQEARLRCSPMKGHSHVYWYRQLPEEGLKFMVYLQKENIIDESGMPKERFSAEFPKEGPSILRIQQVVRGDSAAYFCASSQLRAAPWTSGYNTDTQYFGPGTRLTVL.

This sequence joins TRBV20-1 and TRBJ2-1; 8 nucleotides agree with TRBD2. Trimming removed 3 bases from V and 10 bases from J; junction bases left unmatched: 11. Germline V lookup: CDR1 DFQATT, CDR2 SNEGSKA (reference sequence). The CDR3 loop spans 14 amino acids. CDR3 residues: CSASSREGRDEQFF. DNA of the CDR3: TGCAGTGCTAGTAGCCGGGAGGGCCGGGACGAGCAGTTCTTC.

The chain is built from TRBV11-3 and TRBJ2-1, with 13 bases lining up with TRBD2. V lost 5 bases to trimming and J lost 4 bases; unmatched junction nucleotides: 11. The CDR3 is 18 amino acids. Germline loops: CDR1 SGHNT, CDR2 YENEEA. The CDR3 here is CASSHTRLAGGVYNEQFF. Here the CDR3 DNA reads TGTGCCAGCAGCCACACCAGACTAGCGGGGGGCGTGTACAATGAGCAGTTCTTC.

The chain has TRBV7-3 and TRBJ1-6; no reliable D call. The V end lost 3 bases, the J end lost 4 bases, and 10 bases lay between the germline ends. There are 15 residues in the CDR3. CDR1 and CDR2 from the germline V gene are SGHTA and FQGTGA. CDR3 in amino acids: CASSFTDYYNSPLHF. The CDR3 nucleotides are TGTGCCAGCAGCTTCACGGACTATTATAATTCACCCCTCCACTTT.

This chain uses TRBV3-1 (or the pseudogene TRBV3-2) with TRBJ1-5; no firm D call. The length of the CDR3 is 14 residues. Trimming took 4 bases from V and 4 from J, leaving 11 bases between them. Germline assignment: CDR1 LGHDT and CDR2 YNNKEL (reference sequence). The CDR3 DNA follows: TGTGCCAGCAGCCTTTCCCGAACAAATCAGCCCCAGCATTTT. The encoded protein is CASSLSRTNQPQHF.

The rearrangement uses TRBV6-1 and TRBJ1-1; possibly TRBD1 for D (6 bases). V lost 2 bases, J lost 5 bases, and 15 bases lay in between. The CDR3 totals 15 residues. CDR1 and CDR2 (germline): MNHNS, SASEGT. This CDR3 reads CASSERVGGRTEAFF. In DNA form, the CDR3 reads TGTGCCAGCAGTGAAAGGGTCGGGGGGCGGACTGAAGCTTTCTTT.

This chain joins TRBV18 and TRBJ2-2; a weak D match, TRBD2 (5 bases). The CDR3 has 14 residues. Trimming left V 10 bases short and J 7 bases short, with 19 bases between. CDR1 is KGHSH, CDR2 LQKENI, per germline. In nucleotides, the CDR3 is TGTGCCACCCCAGAGGGTTCGATCGGCGGGGAGCTGTTTTTT. Translation gives CATPEGSIGGELFF.

This chain uses TRBV30 with TRBJ1-5; D ambiguous. Germline V gene sequence: CDR1 GTSNPN, CDR2 SVGIG (reference sequence). The CDR3 consists of 15 residues. V lost 1 base, J lost 4 bases, and 14 bases lay in between. Here the CDR3 DNA reads TGTGCCTGGAGTGGAGGGAGGGTTGGGAATCAGCCCCAGCATTTT. It is translated as CAWSGGRVGNQPQHF.

The rearrangement links TRBV5-4 to TRBJ1-6, with D possibly being TRBD1 (6 bases). V lost 0 bases and J lost 3, with 10 bases in between. Germline V gene lookup returns CDR1 SGHNT and CDR2 YYREEE (reference sequence). There are 16 residues in the CDR3. CDR3 DNA: TGTGCCAGCAGCTTGGCCAACAGGGTCTATAATTCACCCCTCCACTTT. This gives the protein CASSLANRVYNSPLHF.

The rearrangement links TRBV6-5 to TRBJ2-7; D is uncertain. The V end was cut by 8 bases, the J end by 4 bases, with 18 bases between. The CDR3 spans 14 residues. Germline CDR1 MNHEY, CDR2 SVGAGI. The DNA for the CDR3 is TGTGCCAGCCAGTTAGTGGCAGGCAGTTACGAGCAGTACTTC. It specifies CASQLVAGSYEQYF.

In the case of this clone: Its ends do not fully match the called genes, so a read error is possible. The rearrangement uses TRBV7-7 and TRBJ2-1; 11 nucleotides align to TRBD2. This CDR3 is built from 14 residues. CDR1 and CDR2 from the germline V gene are SSHAT and FNYEAQ (reference sequence). The chain's CDR3 is CASSLGTSGNEQFF. CDR3 DNA sequence: TGTGCTAGCAGCTTAGGGACTAGCGGAAATGAGCAGTTCTTC. Filled out from reference TRBV7-7 and TRBJ2-1, the complete variable domain reads GAGVSQSPRYKVTKRGQDVTLRCDPISSHATLYWYQQALGQGPEFLTYFNYEAQPDKSGLPSDRFSAERPEGSISTLTIQRTEQRDSAMYRCASSLGTSGNEQFFGPGTRLTVL.

The V and J genes are TRBV27 and TRBJ1-1; D gene ambiguous. This CDR3 is 13 amino acids long. V lost 3 bases, J lost 1 base, and 6 bases lay in between. The V gene's germline CDR1 is MNHEY and CDR2 SMNVEV (reference sequence). The CDR3 is CASSFRSNTEAFF. CDR3 in DNA: TGTGCCAGCAGTTTCAGGTCGAACACTGAAGCTTTCTTT.

The CDR3: CATTRDRATNEQFF. DNA for the CDR3: TGTGCCACCACCCGGGACAGGGCCACCAATGAGCAGTTCTTC. The chain joins TRBV6-4 to TRBJ2-1, with TRBD1 matching over 9 bases. The J segment lost 6 bases and the V segment lost 10 bases, leaving 10 bases of the junction unmatched. Germline CDR1 and CDR2: MRHNA and SNTAGT. This CDR3 is built from 14 residues.

This clone was seen more than once but under ten times. V gene TRBV7-9 combines with J gene TRBJ1-1; D not certain. CDR1 SEHNR and CDR2 FQNEAQ come from the germline V gene (reference sequence). The V gene lost 5 bases and the J gene lost 7 bases, with 11 bases spanning the gap. This CDR3 region has 12 residues. CDR3 sequence: CASSPLTDEAFF. The CDR3, as DNA: TGTGCCAGCAGCCCCCTTACTGATGAAGCTTTCTTT.

The chain combines TRBV7-2 with TRBJ2-1; D remains ambiguous. This CDR3 comprises 12 residues. CDR1 and CDR2 from the germline V gene are SGHTA and FQGNSA. Between the trimmed V and J ends, which lost 5 bases and 6 bases, there was a span of 8 bases. DNA of the CDR3: TGTGCCAGCAGCCCGGTCCTCAATGAGCAGTTCTTC. Translated, it gives CASSPVLNEQFF.

The chain has TRBV6-5 and TRBJ1-1; maybe TRBD1 (5 bases). From germline, CDR1 is MNHEY and CDR2 SVGAGI. V gave up 5 bases and J gave up 8 bases, with 12 bases separating them. The CDR3 sequence is 12 residues long. The CDR3 nucleotides read TGTGCCAGCAGTACCAGGACAAGAGAAGCTTTCTTT. Translation: CASSTRTREAFF.

The chain employs TRBV7-9 and TRBJ2-3; TRBD1 is a possible D gene (5 bases). CDR3 length: 13 amino acids. V was trimmed by 6 bases and J by 3 bases, leaving 10 bases between them. The germline CDR1 and CDR2 sequences are SEHNR and FQNEAQ (reference sequence). Here the CDR3 DNA reads TGTGCCAGCAGACAGGACCTGACAGATACGCAGTATTTT. Encoded protein: CASRQDLTDTQYF.

This CDR3 reads CASSLKGAGTDTQYF. The CDR3 DNA sequence: TGCGCCAGCAGCTTGAAGGGGGCGGGCACAGATACGCAGTATTTT. The chain is built from TRBV5-1 and TRBJ2-3; 7 bases are shared with TRBD1. The CDR3 consists of 15 residues. Germline V gene lookup returns CDR1 SGHRS and CDR2 YFSETQ. Trimming took 1 base from V and 1 from J; bases not matched to a gene: 3.